This is a list of T cell receptor beta chains from one sample in a study of blood T cell repertoires in COVID-19. The protocol was immunoSEQ multiplex PCR, while the TCRdb copy is restricted to in-frame clones and leaves out a portion. The sample includes approximately 170,000 clones, around nine tenths of them seen just once. Sample: peripheral blood. Receptors were obtained from a woman older than 75 with COVID-19, enrolled during active disease. Each CDR3 is given with its conserved first and last residue. D genes are given only for firm matches. Not every row has a clone size; where given, it reads once, few, many or a size class.

d_call cdr3_length j_call clone_size v_call cdr3_nt cdr3_aa
. 15 TRBJ2-5 . TRBV11-2 TGTGCCAGCAGCCCCGGGGAGAGTACTTGGGAGACCCAGTACTTC CASSPGESTWETQYF
TRBD1 12 TRBJ1-1 . TRBV3-1/TRBV3-2 TGTGCCAGCAGCCTTCGACAGGGCGAAGCTTTCTTT CASSLRQGEAFF
TRBD1 15 TRBJ2-7 . TRBV18 TGTGCCAGCTCACAATCTGGACAGGGCTCCTACGAGCAGTACTTC CASSQSGQGSYEQYF
TRBD2 17 TRBJ2-3 . TRBV4-1 TGCGCCAGCAGCCAAGCGGGCGGGAGGGCCACAACAGATACGCAGTATTTT CASSQAGGRATTDTQYF
TRBD2 17 TRBJ2-2 . TRBV7-6 TGTGCCAGCAGCTTAGCCCCAAGCGGGAAGAACACCGGGGAGCTGTTTTTT CASSLAPSGKNTGELFF
. 11 TRBJ2-5 . TRBV29-1 TGCAGCGTCGTTGACAGGTCAGGCCAGTACTTC CSVVDRSGQYF
TRBD2 15 TRBJ2-3 . TRBV11-3 TGTGCCAGCAGCCCTAGCGGAGCAACCACAGATACGCAGTATTTT CASSPSGATTDTQYF
. 14 TRBJ2-2 . TRBV18 TGTGCCAGCTCACCACCGGGCAACACCGGGGAGCTGTTTTTT CASSPPGNTGELFF
TRBD2 12 TRBJ2-1 . TRBV29-1 TGCAGCGGCGCGGGAGTCAACAATGAGCAGTTCTTC CSGAGVNNEQFF
TRBD1 13 TRBJ2-7 . TRBV29-1 TGCAGCGTTGGTAGGGGGCCATCCTACGAGCAGTACTTC CSVGRGPSYEQYF
. 14 TRBJ1-2 . TRBV5-4 TGTGCCAGCAGCCCAAACAACCAAAACTATGGCTACACCTTC CASSPNNQNYGYTF
TRBD2 17 TRBJ2-1 . TRBV14 TGTGCCAGCAGCAGGGGACTAGCGGGAGGTATTTCGGGTGAGCAGTTCTTC CASSRGLAGGISGEQFF
TRBD1 20 TRBJ2-4 . TRBV6-1 TGTGCCAGCAGTGAGATTTACGGGATGACAGGGACCTTAGCCAAAAACATTCAGTACTTC CASSEIYGMTGTLAKNIQYF
TRBD2 13 TRBJ2-1 once TRBV10-3 TGTGCCATCAGTGGCGGGACTAGCGATGAGCAGTTCTTC CAISGGTSDEQFF
. 13 TRBJ1-2 . TRBV9 TGTGCCAGCACGCAGCGAGAGGACTATGGCTACACCTTC CASTQREDYGYTF
TRBD1 16 TRBJ2-2 . TRBV11-1 TGTGCCAGCAGCTTAGGGGACAGGGGGCGATCCGGGGAGCTGTTTTTT CASSLGDRGRSGELFF
TRBD1 14 TRBJ1-2 . TRBV11-3 TGTGCCAGCAGCTTAGACCGGACAGGCTATGGCTACACCTTC CASSLDRTGYGYTF